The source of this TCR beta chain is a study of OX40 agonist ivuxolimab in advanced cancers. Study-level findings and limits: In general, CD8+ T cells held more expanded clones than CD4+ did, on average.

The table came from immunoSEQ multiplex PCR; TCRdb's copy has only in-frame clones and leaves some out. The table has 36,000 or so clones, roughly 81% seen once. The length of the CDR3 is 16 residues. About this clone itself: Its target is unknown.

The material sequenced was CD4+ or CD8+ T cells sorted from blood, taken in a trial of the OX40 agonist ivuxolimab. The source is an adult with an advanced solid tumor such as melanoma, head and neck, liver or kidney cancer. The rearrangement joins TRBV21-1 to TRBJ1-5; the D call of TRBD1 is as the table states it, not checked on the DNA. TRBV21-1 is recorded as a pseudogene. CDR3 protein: CASSKEVRGKIQPQHF. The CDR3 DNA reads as TGTGCCAGCAGCAAAGAAGTCAGGGGGAAGATTCAGCCCCAGCATTTT.